This T cell receptor (beta chain) was sequenced for a study of shared clonotypes between healthy human individuals. The data were produced by immunoSEQ multiplex PCR, yet TCRdb's version contains in-frame clones alone and is incomplete. The repertoire has about 2.1 million clones, 93% of them found once; the top ten carry 1.5% to 2%. Per the germline V gene, CDR1 is SGDLS and CDR2 is YYNGEE. The germline V and J ends were trimmed by 5 bases and 2 bases, with 11 bases remaining between them. The CDR3 length is 14 residues. Only CD45RO-negative cells positively selected for CCR7 counted as naive CD8 cells, so terminally differentiated effector memory CD45RA+ cells were excluded.

The V gene is TRBV9, the J gene TRBJ1-5; D ambiguous. The source material was naive CD8+ T cells from PBMCs. The clonotype originates from a man younger than 35 in good health. Some clones in this sample may be carry-over from other donors' samples. The CDR3, as DNA: TGTGCCAGCAGTCCCTACTGGGGCAATCAGCCCCAGCATTTT. Translated: CASSPYWGNQPQHF.